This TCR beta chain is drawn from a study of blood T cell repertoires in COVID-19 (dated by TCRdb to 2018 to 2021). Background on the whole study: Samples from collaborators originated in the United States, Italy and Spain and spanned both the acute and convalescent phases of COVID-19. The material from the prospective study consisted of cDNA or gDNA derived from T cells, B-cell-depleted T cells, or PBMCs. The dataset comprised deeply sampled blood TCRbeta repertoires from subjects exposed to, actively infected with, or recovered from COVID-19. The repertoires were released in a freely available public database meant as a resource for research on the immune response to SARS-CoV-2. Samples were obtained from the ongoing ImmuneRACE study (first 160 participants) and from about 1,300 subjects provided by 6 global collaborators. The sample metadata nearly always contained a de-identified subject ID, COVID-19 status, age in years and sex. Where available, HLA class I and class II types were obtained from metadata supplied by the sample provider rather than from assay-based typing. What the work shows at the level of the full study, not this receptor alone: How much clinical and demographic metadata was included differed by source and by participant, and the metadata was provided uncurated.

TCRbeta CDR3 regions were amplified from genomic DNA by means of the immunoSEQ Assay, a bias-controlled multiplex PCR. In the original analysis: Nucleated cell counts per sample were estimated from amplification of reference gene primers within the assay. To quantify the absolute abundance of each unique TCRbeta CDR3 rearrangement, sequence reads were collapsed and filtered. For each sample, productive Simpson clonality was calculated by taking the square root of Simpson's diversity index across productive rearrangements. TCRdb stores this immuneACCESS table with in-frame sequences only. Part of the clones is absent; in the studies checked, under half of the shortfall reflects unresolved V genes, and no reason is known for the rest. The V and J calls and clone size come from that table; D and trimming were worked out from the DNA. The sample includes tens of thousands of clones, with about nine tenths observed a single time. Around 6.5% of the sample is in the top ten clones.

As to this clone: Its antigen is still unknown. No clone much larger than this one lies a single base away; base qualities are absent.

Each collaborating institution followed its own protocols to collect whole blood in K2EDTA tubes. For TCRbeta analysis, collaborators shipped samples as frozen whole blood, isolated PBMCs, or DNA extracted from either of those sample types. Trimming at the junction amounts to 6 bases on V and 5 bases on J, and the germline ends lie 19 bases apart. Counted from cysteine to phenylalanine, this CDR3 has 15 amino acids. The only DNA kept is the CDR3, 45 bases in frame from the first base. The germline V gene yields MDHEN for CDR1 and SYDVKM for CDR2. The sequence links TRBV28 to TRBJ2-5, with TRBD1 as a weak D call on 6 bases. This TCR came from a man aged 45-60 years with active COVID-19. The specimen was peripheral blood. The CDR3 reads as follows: CASSLGKWDKETQYF. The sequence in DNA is TGTGCCAGCAGCCTTGGAAAATGGGACAAGGAGACCCAGTACTTC.